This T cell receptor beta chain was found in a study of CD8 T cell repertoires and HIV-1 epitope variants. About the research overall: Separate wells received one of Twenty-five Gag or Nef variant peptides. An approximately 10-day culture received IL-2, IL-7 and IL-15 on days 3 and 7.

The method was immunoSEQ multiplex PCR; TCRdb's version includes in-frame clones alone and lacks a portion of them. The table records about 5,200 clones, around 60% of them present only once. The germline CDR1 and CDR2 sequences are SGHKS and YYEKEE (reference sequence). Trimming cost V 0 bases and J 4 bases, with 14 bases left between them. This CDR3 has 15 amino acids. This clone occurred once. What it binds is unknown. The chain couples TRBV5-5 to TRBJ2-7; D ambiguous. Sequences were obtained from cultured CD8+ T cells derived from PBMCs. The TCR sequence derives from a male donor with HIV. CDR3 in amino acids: CASSLALESRYEQYF. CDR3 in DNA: TGTGCCAGCAGCTTGGCTTTGGAGTCCCGTTACGAGCAGTACTTC. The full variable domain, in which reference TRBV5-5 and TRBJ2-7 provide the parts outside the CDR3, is DAGVTQSPTHLIKTRGQQVTLRCSPISGHKSVSWYQQVLGQGPQFIFQYYEKEERGRGNFPDRFSARQFPNYSSELNVNALLLGDSALYLCASSLALESRYEQYFGPGTRLTVT.